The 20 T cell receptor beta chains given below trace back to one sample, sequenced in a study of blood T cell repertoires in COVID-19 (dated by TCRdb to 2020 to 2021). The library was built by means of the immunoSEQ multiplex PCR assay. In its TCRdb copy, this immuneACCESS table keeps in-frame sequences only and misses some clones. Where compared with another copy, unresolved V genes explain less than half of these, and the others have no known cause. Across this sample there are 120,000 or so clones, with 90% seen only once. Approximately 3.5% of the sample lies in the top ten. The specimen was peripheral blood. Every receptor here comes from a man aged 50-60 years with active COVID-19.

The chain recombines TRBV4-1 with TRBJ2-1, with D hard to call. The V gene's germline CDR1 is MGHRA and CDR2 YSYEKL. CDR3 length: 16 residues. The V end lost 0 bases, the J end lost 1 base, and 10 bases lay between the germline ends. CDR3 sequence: CASSQDPSRSYNEQFF. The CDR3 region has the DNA TGCGCCAGCAGCCAAGATCCTAGTCGGTCCTACAATGAGCAGTTCTTC.

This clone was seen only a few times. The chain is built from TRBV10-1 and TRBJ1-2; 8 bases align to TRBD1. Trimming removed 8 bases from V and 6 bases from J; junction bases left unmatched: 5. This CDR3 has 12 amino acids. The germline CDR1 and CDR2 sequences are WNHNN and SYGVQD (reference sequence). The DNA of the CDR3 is TGCGCCAGCTACGCCAGGGGGCATGGCTACACCTTC. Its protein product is CASYARGHGYTF.

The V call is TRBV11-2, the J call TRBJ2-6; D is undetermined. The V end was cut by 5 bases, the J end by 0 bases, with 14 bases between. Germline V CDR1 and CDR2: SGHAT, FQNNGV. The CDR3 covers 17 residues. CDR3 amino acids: CASSLLISLSGANVLTF. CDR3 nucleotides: TGTGCCAGCAGCCTACTTATAAGCCTCTCTGGGGCCAACGTCCTGACTTTC.

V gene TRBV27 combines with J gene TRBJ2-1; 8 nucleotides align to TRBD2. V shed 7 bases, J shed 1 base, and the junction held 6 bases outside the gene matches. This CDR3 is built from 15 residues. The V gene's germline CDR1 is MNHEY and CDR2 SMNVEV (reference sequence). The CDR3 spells CASTSGRASYNEQFF. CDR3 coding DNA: TGTGCCAGCACCAGCGGGAGAGCATCCTACAATGAGCAGTTCTTC.

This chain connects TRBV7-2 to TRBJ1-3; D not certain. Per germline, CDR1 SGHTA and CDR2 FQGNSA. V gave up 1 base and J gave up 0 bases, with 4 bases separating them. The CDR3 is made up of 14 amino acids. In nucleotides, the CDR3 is TGTGCCAGCAGCTTAGAATACTCTGGAAACACCATATATTTT. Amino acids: CASSLEYSGNTIYF.

The CDR3 here is CASSQDTPSGSGRALGKTQYF. The CDR3, as DNA: TGTGCCAGCAGCCAAGATACCCCCTCGGGGAGCGGGAGGGCCCTCGGGAAGACCCAGTACTTC. V usage is TRBV3-1 (or the pseudogene TRBV3-2) and J usage is TRBJ2-5, with 10 bases aligning to TRBD2. The CDR3 is 21 residues long. Trimming took 0 bases from V and 6 from J; bases not matched to a gene: 22. Germline lookup yields CDR1 LGHDT and CDR2 YNNKEL (reference sequence).

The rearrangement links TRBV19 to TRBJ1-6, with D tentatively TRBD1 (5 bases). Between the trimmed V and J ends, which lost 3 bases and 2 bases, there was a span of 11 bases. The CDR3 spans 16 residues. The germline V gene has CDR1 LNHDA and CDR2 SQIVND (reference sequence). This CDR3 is CASSMRGMTYNSPLHF. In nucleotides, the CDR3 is TGTGCCAGTAGTATGCGGGGCATGACCTATAATTCACCCCTCCACTTT.

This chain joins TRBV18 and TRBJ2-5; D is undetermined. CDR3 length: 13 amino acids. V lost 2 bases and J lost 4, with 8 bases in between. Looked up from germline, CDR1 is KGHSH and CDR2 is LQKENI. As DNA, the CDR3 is TGTGCCAGCTCACCATTGGAGACAGAGACCCAGTACTTC. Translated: CASSPLETETQYF.

The CDR3 spells CASTPIGLAGGGDTQYF. In nucleotides, the CDR3 is TGTGCCAGCACCCCTATTGGACTAGCGGGGGGGGGAGATACGCAGTATTTT. The V gene is TRBV27, the J gene TRBJ2-3; 15 positions agree with TRBD2. V lost 7 bases to trimming and J lost 5 bases; unmatched junction nucleotides: 10. The CDR3 covers 17 residues. Germline values: CDR1 MNHEY, CDR2 SMNVEV (reference sequence).

CDR3 sequence (DNA): TGTGCCAGCTCACACGACAGGGTAAGGCAGCCCCAGCATTTT. It translates to CASSHDRVRQPQHF. The chain carries TRBV18 and TRBJ1-5; TRBD1 matches at 7 bases. CDR1 is KGHSH, CDR2 LQKENI, per germline. After removal of 4 bases from V and 7 bases from J, the junction contained 7 bases not matched to a gene. The CDR3 is 14 residues long. Together with reference TRBV18 and TRBJ1-5, the CDR3 gives the full variable domain: NAGVMQNPRHLVRRRGQEARLRCSPMKGHSHVYWYRQLPEEGLKFMVYLQKENIIDESGMPKERFSAEFPKEGPSILRIQQVVRGDSAAYFCASSHDRVRQPQHFGDGTRLSIL.

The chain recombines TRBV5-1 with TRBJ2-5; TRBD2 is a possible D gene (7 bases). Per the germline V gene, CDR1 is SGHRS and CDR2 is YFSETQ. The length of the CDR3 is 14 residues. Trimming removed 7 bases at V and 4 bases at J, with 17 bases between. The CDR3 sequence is CASGRGTDAETQYF. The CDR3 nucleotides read TGCGCCAGCGGGAGGGGGACCGACGCAGAGACCCAGTACTTC.

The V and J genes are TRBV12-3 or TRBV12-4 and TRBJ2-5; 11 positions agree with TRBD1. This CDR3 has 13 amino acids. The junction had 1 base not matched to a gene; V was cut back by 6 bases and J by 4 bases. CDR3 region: CASSGQGAETQYF. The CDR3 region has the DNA TGTGCCAGCAGCGGACAGGGGGCAGAGACCCAGTACTTC.

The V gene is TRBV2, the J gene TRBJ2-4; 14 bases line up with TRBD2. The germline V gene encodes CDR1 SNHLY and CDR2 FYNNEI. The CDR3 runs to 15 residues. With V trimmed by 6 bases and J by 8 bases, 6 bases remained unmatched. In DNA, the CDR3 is TGTGCCAGCAGCATCGAGACTAGCGGGAGGGACATTCAGTACTTC. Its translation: CASSIETSGRDIQYF.

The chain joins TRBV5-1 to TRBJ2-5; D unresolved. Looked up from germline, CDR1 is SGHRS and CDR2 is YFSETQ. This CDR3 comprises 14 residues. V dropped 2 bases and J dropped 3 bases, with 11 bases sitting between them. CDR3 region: CASSFGETKETQYF. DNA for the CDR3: TGCGCCAGCAGCTTTGGCGAAACTAAAGAGACCCAGTACTTC.

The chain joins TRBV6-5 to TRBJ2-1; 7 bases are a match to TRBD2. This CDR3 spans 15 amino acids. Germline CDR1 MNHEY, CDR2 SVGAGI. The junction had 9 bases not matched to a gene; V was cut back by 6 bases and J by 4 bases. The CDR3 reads CASSLSGRAYNEQFF. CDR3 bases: TGTGCCAGCAGCCTTAGCGGGCGGGCATACAATGAGCAGTTCTTC.

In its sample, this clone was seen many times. CDR3 coding DNA: TGTGCCAGTAGTATTACGGGACAGCGATCCAATCAGCCCCAGCATTTT. It specifies CASSITGQRSNQPQHF. This chain connects TRBV19 to TRBJ1-5; the match to TRBD1 covers 7 bases. CDR3 length equals 16 residues. V shed 3 bases, J shed 3 bases, and the junction held 8 bases outside the gene matches. CDR1 is LNHDA, CDR2 SQIVND, per germline (reference sequence). The variable domain in full, with the rest retrieved from reference TRBV19 and TRBJ1-5, is DGGITQSPKYLFRKEGQNVTLSCEQNLNHDAMYWYRQDPGQGLRLIYYSQIVNDFQKGDIAEGYSVSREKKESFPLTVTSAQKNPTAFYLCASSITGQRSNQPQHFGDGTRLSIL.

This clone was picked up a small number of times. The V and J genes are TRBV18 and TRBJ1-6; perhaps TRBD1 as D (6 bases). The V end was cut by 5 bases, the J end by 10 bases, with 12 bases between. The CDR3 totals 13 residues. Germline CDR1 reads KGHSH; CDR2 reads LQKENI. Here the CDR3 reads CASSDQDRSPLHF. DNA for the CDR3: TGTGCCAGCTCAGATCAGGACAGATCACCCCTCCACTTT.

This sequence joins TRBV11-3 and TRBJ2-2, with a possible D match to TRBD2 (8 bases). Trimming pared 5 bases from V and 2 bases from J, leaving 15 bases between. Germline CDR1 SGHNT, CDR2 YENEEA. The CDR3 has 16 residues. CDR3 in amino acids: CASSPGGTENTGELFF. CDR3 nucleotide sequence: TGTGCCAGCAGCCCGGGGGGGACAGAAAACACCGGGGAGCTGTTTTTT.

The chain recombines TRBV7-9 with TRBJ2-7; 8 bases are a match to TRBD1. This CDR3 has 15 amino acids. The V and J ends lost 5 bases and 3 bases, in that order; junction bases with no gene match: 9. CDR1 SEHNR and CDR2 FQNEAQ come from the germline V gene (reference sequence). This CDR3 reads CASSVTGQGGYEQYF. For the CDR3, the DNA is TGTGCCAGCAGCGTGACCGGACAGGGTGGCTACGAGCAGTACTTC. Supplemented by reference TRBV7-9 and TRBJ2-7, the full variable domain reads DTGVSQNPRHKITKRGQNVTFRCDPISEHNRLYWYRQTLGQGPEFLTYFQNEAQLEKSRLLSDRFSAERPKGSFSTLEIQRTEQGDSAMYLCASSVTGQGGYEQYFGPGTRLTVT.

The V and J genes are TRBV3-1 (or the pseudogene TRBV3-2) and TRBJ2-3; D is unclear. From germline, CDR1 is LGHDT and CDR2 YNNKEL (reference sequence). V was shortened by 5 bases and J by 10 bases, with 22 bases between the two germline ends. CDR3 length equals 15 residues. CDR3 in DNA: TGTGCCAGCAGCTCGAGCACCCGCTGTTCGATATCGCAGTATTTT. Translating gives CASSSSTRCSISQYF.